This T cell receptor beta chain was documented in a study of blood T cell repertoires in COVID-19. With 1 base removed from V and 5 bases from J, the gap between germline ends came to 27 bases. The CDR3 totals 20 residues. Germline assignment: CDR1 SNHLY and CDR2 FYNNEI. Sequencing was performed with immunoSEQ multiplex PCR; in TCRdb, only in-frame clones are kept and a portion is missing. The repertoire has about 220,000 clones, 82% of them found once; the top ten carry roughly 3.5%. The sample consisted of PBMCs or T cells enriched from blood (not recorded which). This TCR came from a woman in her sixties who had recovered from COVID-19. The chain joins TRBV2 to TRBJ2-1, with a tentative D call TRBD1 (5 bases). CDR3 nucleotides: TGTGCCAGCAGTGAAGGTACAGGCAGGGTCTCCCCCACATCCAACAATGAGCAGTTCTTC. It is translated as CASSEGTGRVSPTSNNEQFF.